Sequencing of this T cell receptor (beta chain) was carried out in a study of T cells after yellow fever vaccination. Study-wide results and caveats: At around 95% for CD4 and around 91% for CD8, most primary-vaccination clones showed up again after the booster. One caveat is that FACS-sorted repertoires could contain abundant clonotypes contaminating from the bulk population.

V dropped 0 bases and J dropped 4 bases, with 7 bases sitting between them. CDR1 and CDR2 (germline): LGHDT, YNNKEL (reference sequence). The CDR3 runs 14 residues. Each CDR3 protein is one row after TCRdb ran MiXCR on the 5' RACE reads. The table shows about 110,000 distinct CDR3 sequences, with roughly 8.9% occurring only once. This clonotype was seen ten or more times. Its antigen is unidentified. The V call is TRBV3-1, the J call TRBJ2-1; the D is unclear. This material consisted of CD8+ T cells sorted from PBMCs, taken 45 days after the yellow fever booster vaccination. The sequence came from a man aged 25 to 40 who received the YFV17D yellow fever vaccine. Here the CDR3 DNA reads TGTGCCAGCAGCCAAGATGGCGTATACAATGAGCAGTTCTTC. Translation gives CASSQDGVYNEQFF.